The clone carrying this T cell receptor (beta chain) was detected once. Its matching antigen is unknown. From germline, CDR1 is SGHVS and CDR2 FQNEAQ. CDR3 length equals 13 residues. The germline V and J ends were trimmed by 5 bases and 6 bases, with 14 bases remaining between them. The sample originates from a study of graft-versus-host responses after intestinal transplantation. As for the study in general: The study gave all recipients anti-thymocyte globulin induction, then tacrolimus and steroids for three to four years. Broader study findings: Among recipient marrow samples, GvH clones were found; some appeared first in ileum or blood. An association linked early post-transplant HvG declines with peak circulating GvH clone levels.

Data came from immunoSEQ multiplex PCR; TCRdb stores just in-frame clones and leaves some out. The data contain some 64,000 clones, 90% to 95% of them singletons. The source was unstimulated CD8+ T cells sorted from spleen or lymph node cells, collected before transplant. The TCR was taken from a human donor who was the organ donor for an intestinal transplant. This chain connects TRBV7-8 to TRBJ2-7, with D possibly TRBD1 on 6 matching bases. The CDR3 is CASSPGSQGEQYF. CDR3 coding DNA: TGTGCCAGCAGCCCGGGATCACAGGGCGAGCAGTACTTC.